This TCR beta chain comes out of a study of CD8+ T cells in alopecia areata. The CDR3 spans 15 residues. With 5 bases clipped from V and 11 bases from J, the junction kept 13 bases outside the gene matches. The germline V gene encodes CDR1 SGHTA and CDR2 FQGNSA. Sequencing used cDNA as its template, made by extracting RNA and reverse transcribing it. Using immunoSEQ multiplex PCR, the repertoire was profiled, and TCRdb retains in-frame clones only, with some absent. The sample includes hundreds of thousands of clones, 67% of them seen just once. The chain is built from TRBV7-2 and TRBJ2-1, with TRBD2 matching 9 bases. This receptor was taken from a human donor with alopecia areata. This specimen consisted of CD4+ T cells sorted from blood, obtained at week 0. CDR3 DNA: TGTGCCAGCAGCCTTTGGCGGGGGGGCCAGTCCCAGCAGTTCTTC. Its translation: CASSLWRGGQSQQFF.